This T cell receptor (beta chain) was identified during a study of T cell responses to AZD1222 COVID-19 vaccine. About this clone itself: Its target is not known.

Whole-study findings and limits: Mapped onto spike, vaccine-associated CD4 TCRs spanned it and were dominant at 160-218 and 743-854. Spike-specific TCR breadth and depth grew following two AZD1222 doses.

TCRdb's table, derived via immunoSEQ multiplex PCR, lists solely in-frame clones and lacks some. This table holds under 100,000 clones, around nine tenths found once. Trimming left V 3 bases short and J 2 bases short, with 6 bases between. Germline CDR1 reads SQVTM; CDR2 reads ANQGSEA. This CDR3 region has 12 residues. The source of this sequence is an adult in good health. The V and J genes are TRBV29-1 and TRBJ2-3, with D unresolved. The source was peripheral blood, collected on day 0 of AZD1222 vaccination. CDR3 loop: CSVDISTDTQYF. CDR3 in DNA: TGCAGCGTTGACATCTCCACAGATACGCAGTATTTT.